What follows describes a single TCR beta chain. The V segment lost 7 bases and the J segment 8 bases; nucleotides outside the gene matches: 2. CDR1 and CDR2 from the germline V gene are MDHEN and SYDVKM. CDR3 length: 11 amino acids. This specimen comes from a study of CD4+ T cells in melanoma. The repertoire was sequenced with immunoSEQ multiplex PCR; TCRdb's copy has only in-frame clones and lacks some. The table shows under 10,000 clones, with about two thirds occurring only once. The sample comprised tumor tissue. This chain links TRBV28 with TRBJ1-2; TRBD1 matches 9 bases. The sequence was collected from a human donor with melanoma. The CDR3 is CASNTGGGYTF. The CDR3 DNA reads TGTGCCAGCAATACAGGGGGCGGCTACACCTTC.